This T cell receptor beta chain was captured in a study of blood T cells in healthy people across ages. This clonotype was detected a few times. Germline CDR1 is MNHEY and CDR2 is SVGEGT. The CDR3 totals 14 residues. V was clipped by 3 bases and J by 9 bases; unmatched bases: 6. With a J-beta primer mix and a sample-barcoded 5' primer, a second PCR ran about 7 to 11 cycles. TCRdb analysed the 5' RACE reads with MiXCR anew, one entry per CDR3 protein. The sample records 800,000 to 950,000 distinct CDR3 sequences, just under 30% being singletons. In addition, the sample was reused for a study of T cells of mothers and their children.

The chain links TRBV6-2 or TRBV6-3 to TRBJ2-1; TRBD1 aligns across 9 bases. What was sequenced was blood. The sequence came from a woman aged 40 to 50 in good health. The CDR3 here is CASSYGGQGFEQFF. In nucleotides, the CDR3 is TGTGCCAGCAGTTATGGGGGACAGGGTTTTGAGCAGTTCTTC.